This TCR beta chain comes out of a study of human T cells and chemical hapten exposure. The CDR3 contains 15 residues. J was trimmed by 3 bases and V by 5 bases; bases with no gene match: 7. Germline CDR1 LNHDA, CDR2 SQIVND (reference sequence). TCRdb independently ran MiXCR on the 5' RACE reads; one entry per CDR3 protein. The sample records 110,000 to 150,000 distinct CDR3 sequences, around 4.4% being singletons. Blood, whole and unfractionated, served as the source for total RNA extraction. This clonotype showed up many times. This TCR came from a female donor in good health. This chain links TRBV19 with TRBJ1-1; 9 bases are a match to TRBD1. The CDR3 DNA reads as TGTGCCAGTAGTGTCGGGACAGGGAGGGACACTGAAGCTTTCTTT. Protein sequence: CASSVGTGRDTEAFF.